The next 20 T cell receptor beta chains were all read from a single sample in a study of cytomegalovirus exposure and HLA in healthy donors. Primers for the PCR totalled 60 Vbeta and 13 Jbeta. Libraries were prepared by immunoSEQ multiplex PCR; TCRdb keeps only in-frame clonotypes and omits some of them. This sample has under 200,000 clones, with 60% to 80% found just once. What was sequenced was PBMCs. The receptor source for this set is a male donor in good health and CMV-seronegative.

This clone was recorded once. The chain employs TRBV27 and TRBJ1-1; TRBD1 is a possible D gene (5 bases). The CDR3 is made up of 11 amino acids. Per the germline V gene, CDR1 is MNHEY and CDR2 is SMNVEV (reference sequence). The V end lost 4 bases, the J end lost 8 bases, and 8 bases lay between the germline ends. The CDR3, as DNA: TGTGCCAGCAGTTCCCGACAGGAAGCTTTCTTT. Translated: CASSSRQEAFF.

In this sample, this clone turned up a few times. This rearrangement joins TRBV6-5 to TRBJ2-1, with TRBD1 matching 9 bases. Germline-derived CDR1 and CDR2 are MNHEY and SVGAGI. This CDR3 has 14 amino acids. V was clipped by 6 bases and J by 5 bases; unmatched bases: 5. CDR3 protein: CASSRQGGHNEQFF. CDR3 DNA sequence: TGTGCCAGCAGCAGACAGGGGGGCCACAATGAGCAGTTCTTC.

This chain connects TRBV27 to TRBJ1-5; D remains unclear. CDR3 size: 14 residues. Germline V lookup: CDR1 MNHEY, CDR2 SMNVEV (reference sequence). The V and J ends lost 6 bases and 2 bases respectively, with 11 bases between them. Written as DNA, the CDR3 is TGTGCCAGCAGAGCCTCTTCTGGCAATCAGCCCCAGCATTTT. This encodes CASRASSGNQPQHF.

The chain is built from TRBV28 and TRBJ2-2, with D possibly matching TRBD2 (6 bases). This CDR3 contains 13 residues. The germline V gene has CDR1 MDHEN and CDR2 SYDVKM. V gave up 6 bases and J gave up 7 bases, with 12 bases separating them. CDR3 in DNA: TGTGCCAGCAGCCCCCGGGAGAGCGGGGAGCTGTTTTTT. This sequence encodes CASSPRESGELFF.

The J gene is TRBJ1-5, the V gene TRBV28, with D perhaps TRBD1 (5 bases). Trimming took 6 bases from V and 7 from J, leaving 19 bases between them. The CDR3 contains 15 residues. Germline V gene data show CDR1 as MDHEN and CDR2 as SYDVKM. The DNA of the CDR3 is TGTGCCAGCAGCCTCCCCGGCAGGGCCAGACAGCCCCAGCATTTT. This gives the protein CASSLPGRARQPQHF.

This clone was detected a few times. The chain links TRBV13 to TRBJ2-7, with D possibly matching TRBD2 (6 bases). V shed 5 bases and J shed 4 bases, with 15 bases lying between them. The CDR3 totals 14 residues. Germline CDR1 reads PRHDT; CDR2 reads FYEKMQ (reference sequence). CDR3 coding DNA: TGTGCCAGCAGCCGCCTAGGAGGGTTTTACGAGCAGTACTTC. This encodes CASSRLGGFYEQYF.

This chain connects TRBV6-1 to TRBJ2-5; no reliable D call. The CDR3 is made up of 14 amino acids. Trimming took 8 bases from V and 5 from J, leaving 18 bases between them. Germline V gene sequence: CDR1 MNHNS, CDR2 SASEGT. The CDR3 here is CASFLRRPGETQYF. The CDR3 DNA reads TGTGCCAGCTTCCTAAGAAGGCCCGGGGAGACCCAGTACTTC.

The chain's CDR3 is CASSVTAGTGLGEQFF. CDR3 nucleotides: TGCGCCAGCAGCGTGACCGCCGGGACAGGGCTCGGGGAGCAGTTCTTC. The V call is TRBV5-1, the J call TRBJ2-1; 9 bases are a match to TRBD1. Germline V lookup: CDR1 SGHRS, CDR2 YFSETQ. This CDR3 comprises 16 residues. V lost 4 bases to trimming and J lost 10 bases; unmatched junction nucleotides: 15.

This chain joins TRBV6-1 and TRBJ1-1; D perhaps matches TRBD1 (6 bases). Germline V gene data show CDR1 as MNHNS and CDR2 as SASEGT. V gave up 4 bases and J gave up 2 bases, with 17 bases separating them. The CDR3 spans 16 residues. The CDR3 protein is CASSALAGTLNTEAFF. The CDR3 DNA sequence: TGTGCCAGCAGTGCCTTGGCCGGGACACTTAACACTGAAGCTTTCTTT.

This sequence joins TRBV9 and TRBJ2-4, with TRBD2 as a possible D gene (5 bases). Germline V gene lookup returns CDR1 SGDLS and CDR2 YYNGEE. The V end lost 0 bases, the J end lost 9 bases, and 13 bases lay between the germline ends. The length of the CDR3 is 14 residues. CDR3 amino acids: CASSVGTPGFIQYF. In DNA, the CDR3 is TGTGCCAGCAGCGTAGGGACCCCGGGGTTCATTCAGTACTTC.

The chain joins TRBV6-1 to TRBJ2-7; maybe TRBD1 (6 bases). The V gene lost 6 bases and the J gene lost 6 bases, with 18 bases spanning the gap. The CDR3 consists of 14 residues. Germline assignment: CDR1 MNHNS and CDR2 SASEGT. DNA of the CDR3: TGTGCCAGCAGGACCAACTCCGGGACATTCGAGCAGTACTTC. It yields the protein CASRTNSGTFEQYF.

The rearrangement joins TRBV11-3 to TRBJ2-2; 7 bases are a match to TRBD2. Germline CDR1 SGHNT, CDR2 YENEEA. The CDR3 loop spans 20 amino acids. Unmatched junction bases numbered 19, after V lost 5 bases and J lost 1 base. The CDR3 loop is CASSLHLHPGSGMNTGELFF. Here the CDR3 DNA reads TGTGCCAGCAGCCTCCACCTTCACCCGGGGAGCGGGATGAACACCGGGGAGCTGTTTTTT.

The rearrangement uses TRBV7-3 and TRBJ2-1; TRBD2 matches 11 bases. Germline CDR1 is SGHTA and CDR2 is FQGTGA. The CDR3 has 15 amino acids. Unmatched junction bases numbered 1, after V lost 4 bases and J lost 2 bases. CDR3 coding DNA: TGTGCCAGCAGCTCGACTAGCGGGACCTACAATGAGCAGTTCTTC. Protein sequence: CASSSTSGTYNEQFF.

The chain links TRBV14 to TRBJ1-5; D may be TRBD1 (5 bases). V shed 1 base and J shed 2 bases, with 12 bases lying between them. The CDR3 covers 16 residues. Germline V lookup: CDR1 SGHDN, CDR2 FVKESK. The chain's CDR3 is CASSQVQGNGNQPQHF. CDR3 bases: TGTGCCAGCAGCCAAGTCCAGGGTAATGGCAATCAGCCCCAGCATTTT.

The CDR3 DNA sequence: TGTGCCAGCAGCTTGGCACGCGGGAGGGACTCCTACGAGCAGTACTTC. This encodes CASSLARGRDSYEQYF. The genes are TRBV5-7 and TRBJ2-7; 9 nucleotides line up with TRBD2. TRBV5-7 is an ORF, with its function uncertain. The CDR3 is 16 amino acids. Trimming took 0 bases from V and 0 from J; bases not matched to a gene: 4.

The rearrangement joins TRBV6-1 to TRBJ2-2; TRBD2 agrees at 12 bases. Trimming at V came to 10 bases and at J to 4 bases, leaving 7 bases not matched to a gene. The CDR3 spans 15 residues. The germline CDR1 and CDR2 sequences are MNHNS and SASEGT. The CDR3 region is CATKTSGGITGELFF. For the CDR3, the DNA is TGTGCCACAAAAACTAGCGGGGGGATCACCGGGGAGCTGTTTTTT.

J is TRBJ2-5 and V is TRBV7-7, with D perhaps TRBD1 (5 bases). The tail of the sequence fits TRBJ2-7 better, so the J call may be wrong. Germline CDR1 and CDR2: SSHAT and FNYEAQ (reference sequence). This CDR3 is built from 13 residues. CDR3 sequence (DNA): TGTGCCAGCAGCTGGGGCGGCTCCTACGAGCAGTACTTC. It encodes CASSWGGSYEQYF.

The chain uses TRBV6-1 and TRBJ2-7; D possibly corresponds to TRBD1 (5 bases). This CDR3 is 12 amino acids long. CDR1 MNHNS and CDR2 SASEGT come from the germline V gene. Trimming left V 5 bases short and J 7 bases short, with 12 bases between. This CDR3 is CASSTRAQEQYF. CDR3 sequence (DNA): TGTGCCAGCAGTACCAGGGCTCAAGAGCAGTACTTC.

V usage is TRBV6-5 and J usage is TRBJ1-2; no reliable D call. Trimming pared 0 bases from V and 5 bases from J, leaving 13 bases between. Germline V gene lookup returns CDR1 MNHEY and CDR2 SVGAGI. This CDR3 has 15 residues. CDR3: CASSYSGLGLYGYTF. CDR3 DNA sequence: TGTGCCAGCAGTTACTCGGGCCTTGGACTATATGGCTACACCTTC.

This sequence joins TRBV11-1 and TRBJ2-1, with 8 bases aligning to TRBD2. CDR3 length: 16 amino acids. V trimming: 1 base; J trimming: 7 bases; junction bases outside the gene matches: 9. The germline V gene encodes CDR1 SGHAT and CDR2 FQDESV (reference sequence). Here the CDR3 DNA reads TGTGCCAGCAGCTTAGTGGGCGTTAGCGGGATGAATGAGCAGTTCTTC. Its protein is CASSLVGVSGMNEQFF.